This section outlines one TCR beta chain sequence together with its context. This receptor's antigen is unknown. Base qualities are not recorded, but no much larger clone differs from it by a single base. From the cysteine up to the phenylalanine, the CDR3 has a length of 16 residues. The read is trimmed to its CDR3 DNA, 48 bases read in frame from base 1. V lost 4 bases and J lost 2 bases, and the count of bases not matched to a germline gene is 9. From a lookup of the germline V gene, CDR1 and CDR2 are MDHEN and SYDVKM. These data belong to a study of identical twins (dated by TCRdb to the mid-2010s). In terms of the full investigation: TCR alpha and beta repertoires from monozygotic twins, unrelated adults of various ages and cord blood were deep-sequenced to test whether fetal clonotypes persist. To rule out contamination, the twin experiments were replicated at different times with different library preparation protocols.

The study at large found these results: Compared with coincidental sharing between unrelated individuals, out-of-frame TCR alpha sequences shared between twins had an excess of sequences with low generation probability. In monozygotic twins, out-of-frame TCR alpha sharing was systematically underestimated by recombination models, although the models agreed with sharing between unrelated individuals. Invariant T cells such as MAIT and iNKT could partly confound zero-insertion analyses, although diverse VJ usage argued against such confounding for most clonotypes. The excess sharing between twins in beta out-of-frame sequences was weaker because fewer shared sequences reduced the signal-to-noise ratio. Abundant cord blood beta clonotypes carried fewer insertions; young adult naive repertoires showed a weaker similar trend, while memory repertoires showed none. Conclusions relied on cross-sectional statistical analysis, since the same donors could not be followed over many years.

Only healthy Caucasian donors were included. Three pairs of female monozygotic twins, all aged roughly 18 to 29 years, were included in the twin cohort. CD4+ and CD8+ T cell populations were isolated with positive isolation kits from Invitrogen. Libraries came from 5' RACE. The instrument was an Illumina HiSeq 2000. A universal primer binding site was introduced by template switching, and a unique molecular identifier was present in the final cDNA, enabling accurate counting of TCR cDNA molecules. Specific primers in the conserved constant-segment region were used to synthesize first-strand cDNA for TCR alpha and beta chains. To control for contamination, each cDNA library was double barcoded with a SMART-Mk sample barcode plus Illumina barcodes. Two successive PCR steps introduced TruSeq adapter sequences along with Illumina sample barcodes. The TCR alpha and beta cDNA libraries were sequenced on the Illumina HiSeq platform using custom primers. In the source study's methods: MiGEC was used to process raw reads and extract unique molecular identifiers, and MiXCR was used to find CDR3 positions. Recombination models were inferred per individual with the repgenHMM and IGoR tools using an EM algorithm. The tcR package in R was used for shared clonotype analysis, with sharing normalized by the product of cloneset sizes. Out-of-frame nonproductive sequences were analyzed to study raw recombination free of thymic and clonal selection effects. The public reads were quality trimmed at Q25 with fastp and then assembled into clones with MiXCR by TCRdb, keeping productive beta chains. Rows with a matching CDR3 protein are joined into one entry that keeps the most common DNA and genes. For this entry, the V and J calls and clone size follow TCRdb and not the study's own pipeline. For this sample the table gives approximately 550,000 distinct CDR3 sequences, of which about a fifth were detected only once. The top ten constitute more than 0.4% of the sample.

These data were likewise used in another study, on yellow fever vaccine responses in identical twins. The second study's authors report: According to the authors, the vaccine-induced T cell response in identical twins seemed to be partly convergent and partly specific to each individual. In the study, vaccine-responding T cell clones were precisely tracked in identical twins.

The TCR comes from a woman younger than 35 in good health. This sequence uses TRBV28 and TRBJ2-3; a stretch of 7 junction bases matches TRBD2. Specimen: CD4+ T cells sorted from blood. The DNA reads TGTGCCAGCAGTTACTCCGGGGGGTCCGACACAGATACGCAGTATTTT. This codes for CASSYSGGSDTDTQYF.